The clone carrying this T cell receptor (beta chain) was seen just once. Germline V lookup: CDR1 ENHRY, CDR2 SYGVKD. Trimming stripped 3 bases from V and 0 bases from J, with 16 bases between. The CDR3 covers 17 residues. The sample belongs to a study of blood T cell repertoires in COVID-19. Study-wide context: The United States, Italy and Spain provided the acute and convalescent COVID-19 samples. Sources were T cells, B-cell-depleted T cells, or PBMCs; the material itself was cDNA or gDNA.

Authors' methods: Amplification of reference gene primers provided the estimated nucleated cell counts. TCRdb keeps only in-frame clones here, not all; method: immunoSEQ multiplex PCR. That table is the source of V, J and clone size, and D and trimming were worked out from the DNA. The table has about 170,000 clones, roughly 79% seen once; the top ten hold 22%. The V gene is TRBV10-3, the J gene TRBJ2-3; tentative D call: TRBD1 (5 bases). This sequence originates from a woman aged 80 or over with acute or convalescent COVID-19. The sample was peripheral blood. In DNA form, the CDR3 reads TGTGCCATCAGTGATTCTAGGGGATCAACTAGCACAGATACGCAGTATTTT. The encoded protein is CAISDSRGSTSTDTQYF.